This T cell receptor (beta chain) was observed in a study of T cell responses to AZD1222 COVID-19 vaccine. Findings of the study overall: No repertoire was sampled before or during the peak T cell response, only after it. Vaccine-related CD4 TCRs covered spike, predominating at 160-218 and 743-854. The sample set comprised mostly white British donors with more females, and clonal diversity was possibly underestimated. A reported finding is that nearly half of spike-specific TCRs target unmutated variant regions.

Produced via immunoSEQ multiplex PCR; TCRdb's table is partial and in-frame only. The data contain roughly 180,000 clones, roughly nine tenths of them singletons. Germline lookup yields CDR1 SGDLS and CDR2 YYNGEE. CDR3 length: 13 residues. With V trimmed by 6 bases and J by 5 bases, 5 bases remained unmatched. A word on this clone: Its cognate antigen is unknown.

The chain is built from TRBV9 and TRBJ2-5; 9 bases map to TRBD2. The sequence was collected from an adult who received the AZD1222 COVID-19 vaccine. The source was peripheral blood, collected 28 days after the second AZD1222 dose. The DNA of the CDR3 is TGTGCCAGCAACGTGCTAGCGGGGGAGACCCAGTACTTC. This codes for CASNVLAGETQYF.